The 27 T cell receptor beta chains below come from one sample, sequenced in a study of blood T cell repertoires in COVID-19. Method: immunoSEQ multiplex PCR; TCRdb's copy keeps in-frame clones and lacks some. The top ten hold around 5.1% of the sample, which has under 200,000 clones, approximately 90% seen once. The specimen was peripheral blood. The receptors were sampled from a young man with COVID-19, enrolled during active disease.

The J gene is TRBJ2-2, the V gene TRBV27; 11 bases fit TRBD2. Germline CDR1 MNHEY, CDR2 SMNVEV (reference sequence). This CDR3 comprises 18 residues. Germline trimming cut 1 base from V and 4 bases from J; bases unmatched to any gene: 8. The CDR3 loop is CASSLFPLAGGFTGELFF. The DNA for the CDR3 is TGTGCCAGCAGTTTATTCCCTTTAGCGGGAGGGTTCACCGGGGAGCTGTTTTTT.

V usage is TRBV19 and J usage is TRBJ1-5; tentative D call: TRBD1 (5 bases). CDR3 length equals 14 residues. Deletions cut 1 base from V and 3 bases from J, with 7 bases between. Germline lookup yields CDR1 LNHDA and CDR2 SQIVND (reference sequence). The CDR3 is CASSIAGNNQPQHF. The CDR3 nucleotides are TGTGCCAGTAGTATAGCAGGGAACAATCAGCCCCAGCATTTT.

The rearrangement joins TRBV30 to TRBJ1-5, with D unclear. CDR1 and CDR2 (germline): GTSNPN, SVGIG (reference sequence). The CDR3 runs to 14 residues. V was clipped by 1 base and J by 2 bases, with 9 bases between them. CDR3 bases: TGTGCCTGGAGTGCTGGGAGTCGCAATCAGCCCCAGCATTTT. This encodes CAWSAGSRNQPQHF.

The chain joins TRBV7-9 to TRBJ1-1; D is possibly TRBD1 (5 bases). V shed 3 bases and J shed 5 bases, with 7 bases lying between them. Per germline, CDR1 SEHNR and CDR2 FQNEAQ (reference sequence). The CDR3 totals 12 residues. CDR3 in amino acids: CASSFSGTEAFF. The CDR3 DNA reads TGTGCCAGCAGCTTCTCAGGGACTGAAGCTTTCTTT.

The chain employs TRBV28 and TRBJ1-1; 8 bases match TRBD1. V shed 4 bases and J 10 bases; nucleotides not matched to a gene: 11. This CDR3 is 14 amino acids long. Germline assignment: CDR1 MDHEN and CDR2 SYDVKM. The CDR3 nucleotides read TGTGCCAGCAGTTCCTCTGGACAGGGAGTAGGAGCTTTCTTT. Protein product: CASSSSGQGVGAFF.

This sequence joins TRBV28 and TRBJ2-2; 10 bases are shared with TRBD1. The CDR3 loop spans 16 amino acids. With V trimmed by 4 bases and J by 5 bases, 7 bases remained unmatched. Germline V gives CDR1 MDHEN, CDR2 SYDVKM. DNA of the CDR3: TGTGCCAGCAGTTCCCCGGGACAGGGGCTTACCGGGGAGCTGTTTTTT. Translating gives CASSSPGQGLTGELFF.

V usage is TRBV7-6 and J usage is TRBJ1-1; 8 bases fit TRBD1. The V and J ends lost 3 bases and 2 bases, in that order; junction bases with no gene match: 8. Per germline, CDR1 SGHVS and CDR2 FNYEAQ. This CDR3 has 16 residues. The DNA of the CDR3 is TGTGCCAGCAGCTTCGGGACGACAGGGGAAAACACTGAAGCTTTCTTT. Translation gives CASSFGTTGENTEAFF.

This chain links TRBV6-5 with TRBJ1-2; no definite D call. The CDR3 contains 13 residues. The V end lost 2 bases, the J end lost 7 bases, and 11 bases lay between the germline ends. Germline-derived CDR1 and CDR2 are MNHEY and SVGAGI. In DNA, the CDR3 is TGTGCCAGCAGTTACCTCGTCTCGGGTGGCTACACCTTC. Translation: CASSYLVSGGYTF.

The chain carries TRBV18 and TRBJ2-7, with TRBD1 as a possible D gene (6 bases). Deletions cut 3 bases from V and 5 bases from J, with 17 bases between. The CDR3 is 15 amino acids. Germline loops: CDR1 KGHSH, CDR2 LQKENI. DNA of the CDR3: TGTGCCAGCTCACCTTTAGGGGGAGAGCCCAACGAGCAGTACTTC. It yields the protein CASSPLGGEPNEQYF.

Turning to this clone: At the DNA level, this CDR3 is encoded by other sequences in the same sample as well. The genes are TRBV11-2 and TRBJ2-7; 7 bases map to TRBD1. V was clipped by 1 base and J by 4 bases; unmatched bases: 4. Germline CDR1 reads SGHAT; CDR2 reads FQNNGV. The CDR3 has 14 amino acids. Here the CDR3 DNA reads TGTGCCAGCAGCTTAGGGCAGGGGGTTTACGAGCAGTACTTC. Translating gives CASSLGQGVYEQYF.

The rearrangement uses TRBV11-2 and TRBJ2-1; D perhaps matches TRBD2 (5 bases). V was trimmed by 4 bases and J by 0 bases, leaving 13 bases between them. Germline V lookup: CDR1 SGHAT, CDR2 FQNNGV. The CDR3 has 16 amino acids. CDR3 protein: CASSSLRVHSYNEQFF. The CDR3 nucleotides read TGTGCCAGCAGCTCCCTGAGGGTCCACTCCTACAATGAGCAGTTCTTC.

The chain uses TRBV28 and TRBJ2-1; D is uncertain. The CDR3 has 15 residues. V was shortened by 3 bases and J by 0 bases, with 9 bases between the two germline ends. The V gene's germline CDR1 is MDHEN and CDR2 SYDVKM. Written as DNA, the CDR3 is TGTGCCAGCAGTTTTTTGCGGTACTCCTACAATGAGCAGTTCTTC. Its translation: CASSFLRYSYNEQFF.

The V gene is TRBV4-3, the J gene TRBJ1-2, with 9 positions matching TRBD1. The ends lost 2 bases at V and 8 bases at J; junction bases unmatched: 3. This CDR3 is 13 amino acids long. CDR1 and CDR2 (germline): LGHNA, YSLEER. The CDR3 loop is CASSQLTGGGYTF. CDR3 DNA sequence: TGCGCCAGCAGCCAACTTACAGGGGGCGGCTACACCTTC.

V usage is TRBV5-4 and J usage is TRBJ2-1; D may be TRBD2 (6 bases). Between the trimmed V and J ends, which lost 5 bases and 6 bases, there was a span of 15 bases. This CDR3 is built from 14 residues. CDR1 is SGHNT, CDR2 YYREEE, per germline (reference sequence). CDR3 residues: CASRIYGGPNEQFF. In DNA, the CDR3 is TGTGCCAGCAGGATCTACGGGGGTCCCAATGAGCAGTTCTTC. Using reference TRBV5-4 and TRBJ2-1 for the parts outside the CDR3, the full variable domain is ETGVTQSPTHLIKTRGQQVTLRCSSQSGHNTVSWYQQALGQGPQFIFQYYREEENGRGNFPPRFSGLQFPNYSSELNVNALELDDSALYLCASRIYGGPNEQFFGPGTRLTVL.

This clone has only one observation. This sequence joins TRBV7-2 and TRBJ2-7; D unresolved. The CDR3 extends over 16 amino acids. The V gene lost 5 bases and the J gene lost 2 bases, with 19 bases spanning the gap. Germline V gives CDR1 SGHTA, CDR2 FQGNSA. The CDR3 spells CASSQPFGSPAYEQYF. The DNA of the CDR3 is TGTGCCAGCAGCCAACCCTTTGGTAGCCCAGCCTACGAGCAGTACTTC.

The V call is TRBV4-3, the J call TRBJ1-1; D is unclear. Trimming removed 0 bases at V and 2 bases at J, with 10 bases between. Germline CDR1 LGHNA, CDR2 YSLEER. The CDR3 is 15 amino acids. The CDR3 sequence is CASSQEWNRNTEAFF. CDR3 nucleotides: TGCGCCAGCAGCCAAGAGTGGAACAGAAACACTGAAGCTTTCTTT.

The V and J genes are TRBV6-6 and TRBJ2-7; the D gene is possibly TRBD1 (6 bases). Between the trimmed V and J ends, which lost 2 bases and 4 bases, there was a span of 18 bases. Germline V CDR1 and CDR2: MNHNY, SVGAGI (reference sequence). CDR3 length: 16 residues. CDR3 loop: CASSYNSGGSGYEQYF. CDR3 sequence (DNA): TGTGCCAGCAGTTACAATAGTGGGGGCTCAGGGTACGAGCAGTACTTC.

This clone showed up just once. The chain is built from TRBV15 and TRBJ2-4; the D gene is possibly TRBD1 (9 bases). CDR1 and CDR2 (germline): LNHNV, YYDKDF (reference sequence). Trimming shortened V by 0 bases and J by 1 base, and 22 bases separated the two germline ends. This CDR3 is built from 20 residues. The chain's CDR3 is CATSREVAGQGGLAKNIQYF. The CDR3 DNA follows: TGTGCCACCAGCAGAGAGGTAGCGGGACAGGGAGGACTGGCCAAAAACATTCAGTACTTC. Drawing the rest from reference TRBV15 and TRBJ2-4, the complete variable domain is DAMVIQNPRYQVTQFGKPVTLSCSQTLNHNVMYWYQQKSSQAPKLLFHYYDKDFNNEADTPDNFQSRRPNTSFCFLDIRSPGLGDTAMYLCATSREVAGQGGLAKNIQYFGAGTRLSVL.

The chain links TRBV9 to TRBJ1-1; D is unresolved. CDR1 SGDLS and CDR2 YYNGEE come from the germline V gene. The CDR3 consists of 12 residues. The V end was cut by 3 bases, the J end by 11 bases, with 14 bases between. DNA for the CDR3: TGTGCCAGCAGCGCCCAGTCGGGGAAGGCTTTCTTT. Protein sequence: CASSAQSGKAFF.

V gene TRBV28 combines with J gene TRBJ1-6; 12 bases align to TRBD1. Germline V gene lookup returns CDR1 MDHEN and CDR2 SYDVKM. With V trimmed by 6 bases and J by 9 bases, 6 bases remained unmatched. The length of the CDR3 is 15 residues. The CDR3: CASRGQGARGSPLHF. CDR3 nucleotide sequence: TGTGCCAGCAGGGGACAGGGGGCGCGGGGTTCACCCCTCCACTTT.

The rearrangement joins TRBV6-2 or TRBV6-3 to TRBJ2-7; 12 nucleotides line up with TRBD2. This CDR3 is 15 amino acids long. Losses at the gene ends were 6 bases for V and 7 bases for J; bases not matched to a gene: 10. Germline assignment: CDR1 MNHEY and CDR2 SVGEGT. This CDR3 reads CASSSWLAGGSEQYF. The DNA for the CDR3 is TGTGCCAGCAGCTCCTGGCTAGCGGGAGGGTCGGAGCAGTACTTC.

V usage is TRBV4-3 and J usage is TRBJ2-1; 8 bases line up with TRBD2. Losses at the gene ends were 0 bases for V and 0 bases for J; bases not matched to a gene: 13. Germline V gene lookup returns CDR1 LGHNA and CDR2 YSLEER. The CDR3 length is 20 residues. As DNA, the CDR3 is TGCGCCAGCAGCCAAGAACACGGGACGGGAGGGGTAAGCTCCTACAATGAGCAGTTCTTC. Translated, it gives CASSQEHGTGGVSSYNEQFF.

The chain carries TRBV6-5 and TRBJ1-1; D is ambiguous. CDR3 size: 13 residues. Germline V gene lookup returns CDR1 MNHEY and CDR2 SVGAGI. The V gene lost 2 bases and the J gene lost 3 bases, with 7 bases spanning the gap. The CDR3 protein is CASSYVGDTEAFF. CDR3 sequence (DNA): TGTGCCAGCAGTTACGTCGGGGACACTGAAGCTTTCTTT.

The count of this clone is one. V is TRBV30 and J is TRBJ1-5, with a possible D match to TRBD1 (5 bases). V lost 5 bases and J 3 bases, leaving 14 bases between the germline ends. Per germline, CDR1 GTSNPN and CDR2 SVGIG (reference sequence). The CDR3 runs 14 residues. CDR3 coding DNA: TGTGCCTGGTCCGGGCGGGGGAACAATCAGCCCCAGCATTTT. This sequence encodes CAWSGRGNNQPQHF.

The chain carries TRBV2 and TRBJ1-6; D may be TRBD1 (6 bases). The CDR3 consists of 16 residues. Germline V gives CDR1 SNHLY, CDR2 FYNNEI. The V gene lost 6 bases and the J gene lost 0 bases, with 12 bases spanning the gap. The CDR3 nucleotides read TGTGCCAGCAGCGACAGGAGGAGCTCCTATAATTCACCCCTCCACTTT. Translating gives CASSDRRSSYNSPLHF.

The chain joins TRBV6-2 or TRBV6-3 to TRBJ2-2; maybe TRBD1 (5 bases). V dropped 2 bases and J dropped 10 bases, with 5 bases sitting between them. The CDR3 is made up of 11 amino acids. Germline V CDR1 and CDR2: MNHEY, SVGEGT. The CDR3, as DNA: TGTGCCAGCAGTTACGGACAGGAGCTGTTTTTT. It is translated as CASSYGQELFF.

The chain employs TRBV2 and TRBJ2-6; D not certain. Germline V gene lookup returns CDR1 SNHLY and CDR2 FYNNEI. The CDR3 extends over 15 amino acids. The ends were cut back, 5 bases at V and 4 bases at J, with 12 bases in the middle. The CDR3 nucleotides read TGTGCCAGCAGTCTTAACAGTGCCGGGGCCAACGTCCTGACTTTC. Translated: CASSLNSAGANVLTF. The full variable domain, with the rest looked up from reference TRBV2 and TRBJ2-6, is EPEVTQTPSHQVTQMGQEVILRCVPISNHLYFYWYRQILGQKVEFLVSFYNNEISEKSEIFDDQFSVERPDGSNFTLKIRSTKLEDSAMYFCASSLNSAGANVLTFGAGSRLTVL.